This entry lists 2 T cell receptor beta chains sequenced from one sample in a study of technical replicates of blood from several donors (dated by TCRdb to 2015 to 2018). Library preparation was by the immunoSEQ multiplex PCR assay. Here the immuneACCESS table is served through TCRdb, limited to in-frame sequences with V and J called. Missing clones are a known gap in these copies; in checked studies unresolved V genes cover under half, and the rest lacks a known reason. This sample lists some 87,000 clones; 97% were detected once. Of the sample, 0.18% falls within the top ten clones. Sequencing input: T cells isolated from PBMCs. Every receptor here comes from a human donor in good health.

CDR3 region: CASSHRERNTEAFF. Here the CDR3 DNA reads TGTGCCAGCAGTCACAGGGAGAGGAACACTGAAGCTTTCTTT. The rearrangement joins TRBV6-1 to TRBJ1-1; a possible D gene is TRBD1 (6 bases). V lost 5 bases and J lost 1, with 11 bases in between. Germline V gene lookup returns CDR1 MNHNS and CDR2 SASEGT. The CDR3 is made up of 14 amino acids.

The gene calls are TRBV4-1 and TRBJ2-7, with 10 nucleotides matching TRBD1. This CDR3 has 15 amino acids. V gave up 3 bases and J gave up 6 bases; unmatched junction bases: 8. CDR1 and CDR2 (germline): MGHRA, YSYEKL. CDR3 in DNA: TGCGCCAGCAGCCAGACAGGGGGCGGAAGTGGCGAGCAGTACTTC. It codes for CASSQTGGGSGEQYF.